Listed here are 5 T cell receptor beta chains from one sample, sequenced in a study of T cell responses to AZD1222 COVID-19 vaccine. Here immunoSEQ multiplex PCR was the method, and the copy in TCRdb shows in-frame clones only, minus some. The sample shows 100,000 or so clones, roughly nine tenths of them seen only once. Here the sequenced sample was peripheral blood, taken on day 0 of AZD1222 vaccination. These receptors were collected from an adult in good health.

The chain uses TRBV3-1 (or the pseudogene TRBV3-2) and TRBJ1-6, with 10 bases identical to TRBD1. Germline assignment: CDR1 LGHDT and CDR2 YNNKEL (reference sequence). The CDR3 sequence is 16 residues long. V trimming: 1 base; J trimming: 6 bases; junction bases outside the gene matches: 3. Written as DNA, the CDR3 is TGTGCCAGCAGCCAAGCCGGGACAGGGGTTAATTCACCCCTCCACTTT. This sequence encodes CASSQAGTGVNSPLHF.

The chain joins TRBV6-2 or TRBV6-3 to TRBJ2-1; 9 bases are shared with TRBD2. Losses at the gene ends were 2 bases for V and 0 bases for J; bases not matched to a gene: 11. Germline CDR1 MNHEY, CDR2 SVGEGT. CDR3 length equals 19 residues. The CDR3 reads CASSYRGSGAGGSYNEQFF. In DNA form, the CDR3 reads TGTGCCAGCAGTTACCGGGGAAGTGGAGCGGGGGGCTCCTACAATGAGCAGTTCTTC.

The chain couples TRBV4-2 to TRBJ1-3; TRBD1 agrees at 7 bases. Germline trimming cut 0 bases from V and 0 bases from J; bases unmatched to any gene: 5. The CDR3 extends over 17 amino acids. Germline values: CDR1 LGHNA, CDR2 YNFKEQ. The CDR3 sequence: CASSQDRGTASGNTIYF. The CDR3, as DNA: TGTGCCAGCAGCCAAGATCGAGGGACAGCCTCTGGAAACACCATATATTTT.

The chain carries TRBV7-8 and TRBJ2-3; D unclear. The CDR3 has 14 residues. The V end was cut by 1 base, the J end by 4 bases, with 9 bases between. CDR1 SGHVS and CDR2 FQNEAQ come from the germline V gene. CDR3: CASSLVIRPDTQYF. The DNA of the CDR3 is TGTGCCAGCAGCTTAGTGATCAGGCCAGATACGCAGTATTTT.

The table lists this clone with a count of one. The J gene is TRBJ1-3, the V gene TRBV7-2; the D is unclear. The length of the CDR3 is 14 residues. The V gene's germline CDR1 is SGHTA and CDR2 FQGNSA. V lost 1 base and J 0 bases, leaving 4 bases between the germline ends. The CDR3 spells CASSLDGSGNTIYF. For the CDR3, the DNA is TGTGCCAGCAGCTTAGACGGCTCTGGAAACACCATATATTTT.